One and the same sample provided the 13 T cell receptor beta chains below, sequenced in a study of monozygotic twins with inflammatory bowel disease. Reprocessing the 5' RACE reads, TCRdb reports a single entry for every CDR3 protein and omits DNA. The repertoire shows tens of thousands of distinct CDR3 sequences; the top ten hold just under 7.5%. Input material: blood. The receptors were sampled from a human donor with ulcerative colitis or Crohn's disease, or a healthy co-twin of an affected twin (not recorded which).

V usage is TRBV21-1 and J usage is TRBJ2-3; TCRdb selects TRBD1, and the lack of DNA leaves this call unchecked. TRBV21-1 is tagged as a pseudogene. The CDR3 is made up of 18 amino acids. CDR3 residues: CASSKVSPQGLSTDTQYF.

The chain recombines TRBV5-4 with TRBJ2-2. CDR3 length: 15 residues. Per germline, CDR1 SGHNT and CDR2 YYREEE (reference sequence). The CDR3 here is CASSPAGGRPGELFF.

The V and J genes are TRBV20-1 and TRBJ2-1; the TCRdb call, TRBD2, lacks DNA for checking. Germline V CDR1 and CDR2: DFQATT, SNEGSKA (reference sequence). The CDR3 has 14 amino acids. The CDR3: CSARDSGDYNEQFF.

The rearrangement joins TRBV28 to TRBJ2-7; TCRdb lists TRBD2, though no DNA is available to test this call. CDR3 length equals 12 residues. In germline, CDR1 is MDHEN, CDR2 SYDVKM. CDR3 residues: CATALGVYEQYF.

The genes are TRBV5-1 and TRBJ2-2; TCRdb's D call of TRBD2 is untestable without DNA. The CDR3 spans 16 residues. Per the germline V gene, CDR1 is SGHRS and CDR2 is YFSETQ. This CDR3 is CASSSGLAGGTGELFF.

V gene TRBV6-1 combines with J gene TRBJ2-1; the TCRdb D gene call, TRBD2, has no DNA to confirm it. The CDR3 runs 19 residues. Germline V gene sequence: CDR1 MNHNS, CDR2 SASEGT. The CDR3 sequence is CASTTTLTSGGPGSGEQFF.

The chain is built from TRBV28 and TRBJ2-7. There are 12 residues in the CDR3. CDR1 MDHEN and CDR2 SYDVKM come from the germline V gene. This CDR3 is CASSLQNKEQYF.

CDR3 in amino acids: CASSSYSRTGGTDTQYF. This sequence joins TRBV7-9 and TRBJ2-3; TCRdb outputs TRBD1, but without DNA this stays unchecked. This CDR3 has 17 amino acids. Germline V gene sequence: CDR1 SEHNR, CDR2 FQNEAQ (reference sequence).

The chain is built from TRBV29-1 and TRBJ2-2; with no DNA, the TCRdb D assignment of TRBD1 cannot be verified. CDR3 length: 15 residues. Germline V gives CDR1 SQVTM, CDR2 ANQGSEA. CDR3: CSGTGGGLDTGELFF.

V and J are TRBV7-2 and TRBJ2-1; the TCRdb call, TRBD1, lacks DNA for checking. This CDR3 has 12 residues. Germline loops: CDR1 SGHTA, CDR2 FQGNSA. CDR3 region: CASGGTRFEQFF.

The chain uses TRBV2 and TRBJ1-2; TCRdb selects TRBD1, and the lack of DNA leaves this call unchecked. The CDR3 covers 14 residues. The germline V gene has CDR1 SNHLY and CDR2 FYNNEI. The CDR3: CASSRQGGDYGYTF.

The chain links TRBV5-4 to TRBJ2-6. The germline V gene encodes CDR1 SGHNT and CDR2 YYREEE (reference sequence). This CDR3 is built from 14 residues. The CDR3 loop is CTSSFSSGANVLTF.

This chain connects TRBV12-3 or TRBV12-4 to TRBJ1-1; TCRdb returns TRBD1, unconfirmable since there is no DNA. This CDR3 comprises 11 residues. The CDR3 here is CASLSRIRAFF.